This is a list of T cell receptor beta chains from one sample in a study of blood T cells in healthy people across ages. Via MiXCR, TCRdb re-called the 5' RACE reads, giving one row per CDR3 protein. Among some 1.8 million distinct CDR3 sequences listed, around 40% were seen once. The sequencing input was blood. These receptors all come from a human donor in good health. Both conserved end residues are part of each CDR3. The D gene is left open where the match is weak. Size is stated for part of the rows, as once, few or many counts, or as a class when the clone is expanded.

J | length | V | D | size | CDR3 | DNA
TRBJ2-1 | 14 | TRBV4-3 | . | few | CASSQGDPRDEQFF | TGCGCCAGCAGCCAGGGGGATCCCAGGGATGAGCAGTTCTTC
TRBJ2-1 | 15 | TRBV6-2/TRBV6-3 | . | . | CASSYKGPPYNEQFF | TGTGCCAGCAGTTATAAGGGGCCCCCCTACAATGAGCAGTTCTTC
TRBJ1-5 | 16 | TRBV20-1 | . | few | CSAPRGTPYSNQPQHF | TGCAGTGCTCCGAGAGGGACTCCCTATAGCAATCAGCCCCAGCATTTT
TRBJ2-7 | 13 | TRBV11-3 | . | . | CASSPSSVYEQYF | TGTGCCAGCAGCCCAAGTTCGGTCTACGAGCAGTACTTC
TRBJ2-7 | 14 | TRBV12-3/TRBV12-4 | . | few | CASSLMGTTYEQYF | TGTGCCAGCAGTTTAATGGGGACAACCTACGAGCAGTACTTC
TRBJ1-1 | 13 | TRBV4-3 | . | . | CASSQLGAVEAFF | TGCGCCAGCAGCCAACTTGGGGCAGTAGAAGCTTTCTTT
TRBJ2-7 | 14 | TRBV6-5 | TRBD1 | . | CASRAGQGVYEQYF | TGTGCCAGCAGGGCCGGACAGGGAGTTTACGAGCAGTACTTC
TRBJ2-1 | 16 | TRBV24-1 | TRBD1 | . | CATSDWGQGGCNEQFF | TGTGCCACCAGTGATTGGGGACAGGGAGGTTGCAATGAGCAGTTCTTC
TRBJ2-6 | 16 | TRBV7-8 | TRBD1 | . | CASTPRGITGANIRTF | TGTGCCAGCACCCCCAGGGGGATAACTGGGGCCAACATCCGGACTTTC
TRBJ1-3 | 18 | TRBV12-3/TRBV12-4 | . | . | CASSFRGSRREPGNTIYF | TGTGCCAGCAGCTTCCGGGGATCGAGGAGGGAACCTGGAAACACCATATATTTT
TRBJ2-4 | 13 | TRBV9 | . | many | CASSVAGGDEQYF | TGTGCCAGCAGCGTAGCGGGGGGCGATGAGCAGTACTTC
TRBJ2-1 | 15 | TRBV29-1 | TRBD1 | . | CSVDWSGQGGAEQFF | TGCAGCGTTGATTGGTCGGGACAGGGAGGTGCTGAGCAGTTCTTC
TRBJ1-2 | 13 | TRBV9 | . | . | CASSQTSNYGYTF | TGTGCCAGCAGCCAGACCTCTAACTATGGCTACACCTTC
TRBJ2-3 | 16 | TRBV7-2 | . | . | CASSPQSGGQADTQYF | TGTGCCAGCAGCCCACAATCGGGGGGACAGGCAGATACGCAGTATTTT
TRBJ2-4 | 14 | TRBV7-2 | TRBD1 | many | CASSLAGTGNIQYF | TGTGCCAGCAGCTTGGCCGGGACAGGAAACATTCAGTACTTC
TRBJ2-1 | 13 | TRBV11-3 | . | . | CASSSLVSGEQFF | TGTGCCAGCAGCTCCCTTGTCTCAGGGGAGCAGTTCTTC
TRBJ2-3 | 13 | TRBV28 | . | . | CTSSYSAFDTQYF | TGTACCAGCAGTTATAGCGCGTTTGATACGCAGTATTTT
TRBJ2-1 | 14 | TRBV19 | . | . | CASSIDQSRGEQFF | TGTGCCAGTAGTATAGATCAATCGAGGGGTGAGCAGTTCTTC
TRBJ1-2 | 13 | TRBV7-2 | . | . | CASSLDSWYGYTF | TGTGCCAGCAGCTTAGACAGTTGGTATGGCTACACCTTC
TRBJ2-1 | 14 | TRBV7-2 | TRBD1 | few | CASISGTGSNEQFF | TGTGCCAGCATAAGCGGGACAGGGTCCAATGAGCAGTTCTTC
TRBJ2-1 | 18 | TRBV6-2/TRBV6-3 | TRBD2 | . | CASTDSDEAGASYNEQFF | TGTGCCAGCACCGACTCAGATGAAGCGGGGGCGAGCTACAATGAGCAGTTCTTC
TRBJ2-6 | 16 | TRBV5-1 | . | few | CASSWTAGSGANVLTF | TGCGCCAGCAGCTGGACAGCTGGCTCTGGGGCCAACGTCCTGACTTTC
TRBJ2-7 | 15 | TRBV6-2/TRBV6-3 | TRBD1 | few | CASSYDPGQDYEQYF | TGTGCCAGCAGTTATGATCCGGGACAGGACTACGAGCAGTACTTC
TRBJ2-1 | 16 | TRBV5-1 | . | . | CASSWDTGMDYNEQFF | TGCGCCAGCAGCTGGGATACAGGGATGGACTACAATGAGCAGTTCTTC
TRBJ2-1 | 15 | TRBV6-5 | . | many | CASSYSQGFWYEQFF | TGTGCCAGCAGTTACTCCCAGGGATTTTGGTATGAGCAGTTCTTC
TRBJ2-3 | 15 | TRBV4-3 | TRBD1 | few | CASSQGTGRSDTQYF | TGCGCCAGCAGCCAAGGGACAGGGAGATCAGATACGCAGTATTTT
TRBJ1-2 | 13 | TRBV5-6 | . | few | CASSLAEAGSYTF | TGTGCCAGCAGCCTCGCGGAGGCTGGTAGCTACACCTTC
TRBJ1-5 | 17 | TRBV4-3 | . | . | CAGSQDLYTTSNQPQHF | TGCGCCGGCAGCCAAGATTTATACACGACAAGCAATCAGCCCCAGCATTTT
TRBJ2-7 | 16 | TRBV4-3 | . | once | CASSQSEEEVPYEQYF | TGCGCCAGCAGCCAATCAGAAGAGGAGGTTCCATACGAGCAGTACTTC
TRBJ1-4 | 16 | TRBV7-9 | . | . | CASSFGVGATNEKLFF | TGTGCCAGCAGCTTCGGTGTTGGGGCAACTAATGAAAAACTGTTTTTT
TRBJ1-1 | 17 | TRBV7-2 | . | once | CASTLRGSQGPDTEAFF | TGTGCCAGCACCCTAAGAGGGAGTCAGGGTCCGGACACTGAAGCTTTCTTT
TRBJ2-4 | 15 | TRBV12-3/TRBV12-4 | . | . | CASSWSQTAKNIQYF | TGTGCCAGCAGTTGGTCCCAGACAGCCAAAAACATTCAGTACTTC
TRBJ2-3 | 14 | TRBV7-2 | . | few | CASSLARHTDTQYF | TGTGCCAGCAGCTTAGCGCGCCACACAGATACGCAGTATTTT
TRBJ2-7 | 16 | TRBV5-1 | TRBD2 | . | CASSPATSPALYEQYF | TGCGCCAGCAGCCCGGCGACTAGCCCGGCCCTCTACGAGCAGTACTTC
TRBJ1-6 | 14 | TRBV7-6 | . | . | CASSRDGVNSPLHF | TGTGCCAGCAGCCGGGACGGGGTAAATTCACCCCTCCACTTT
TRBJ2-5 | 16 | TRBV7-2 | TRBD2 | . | CASSLASSGGQETRYF | TGTGCCAGCAGCTTAGCGTCTAGCGGGGGCCAAGAGACCCGGTACTTC
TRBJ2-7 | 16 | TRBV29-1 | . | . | CGVGFDQGLFPNEQYF | TGCGGCGTTGGCTTCGACCAGGGTCTTTTTCCCAACGAGCAGTACTTC
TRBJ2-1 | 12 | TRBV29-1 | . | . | CSVGRDVYEQFF | TGCAGCGTTGGCAGGGATGTATATGAGCAGTTCTTC
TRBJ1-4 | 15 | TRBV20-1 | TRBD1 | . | CSARYTGTGEEKLFF | TGCAGTGCTAGATACACCGGGACAGGGGAGGAAAAACTGTTTTTT
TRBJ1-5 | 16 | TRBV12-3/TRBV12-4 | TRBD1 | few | CASSSYRGGMHQPQHF | TGTGCCAGCAGTTCCTACAGGGGGGGTATGCATCAGCCCCAGCATTTT